This TCR beta chain is drawn from a study of blood T cell repertoires in COVID-19. Study at large: Sample material is recorded as cDNA or gDNA derived from T cells, B-cell-depleted T cells, or PBMCs.

Germline-derived CDR1 and CDR2 are KGHSH and LQKENI. The CDR3 runs 15 residues. The ends were cut back, 3 bases at V and 0 bases at J, with 11 bases in the middle. Under the authors' procedure: How many nucleated cells were present was estimated from reference gene primer amplification. Method: immunoSEQ multiplex PCR; TCRdb's copy keeps in-frame clones and lacks some. The DNA was the basis for D and trimming; V, J and clone size are from that table. The data contain 150,000 to 200,000 clones, approximately 83% of them seen just once; the ten biggest clones take up 9.1%. The TCR was taken from a woman of 80 years or more with active or convalescent COVID-19. Sequencing was carried out using peripheral blood. J is TRBJ1-1 and V is TRBV18, with D unclear. CDR3 DNA sequence: TGTGCCAGCTCACCGCCCGGGAACATGAACACTGAAGCTTTCTTT. This codes for CASSPPGNMNTEAFF.